This T cell receptor beta chain emerged from a study of blood T cell repertoires in COVID-19. Study background: Samples representing acute and convalescent COVID-19 were sourced from the United States, Italy and Spain. From T cells, B-cell-depleted T cells, or PBMCs came the material, which was cDNA or gDNA.

The CDR3 runs to 16 residues. CDR1 and CDR2 (germline): ENHRY, SYGVKD. V lost 5 bases to trimming and J lost 2 bases, with 17 bases between them. Per the study methods: Estimates of nucleated cell counts were drawn from the amplification of reference gene primers. Repertoires were generated with immunoSEQ multiplex PCR, while TCRdb's copy carries only in-frame clones and drops some. The DNA was the basis for D and trimming; V, J and clone size are from that table. This table has roughly 26,000 clones, 92% appearing once. The sequencing input was peripheral blood. The chain recombines TRBV10-3 with TRBJ2-3; TRBD1 might be the D (6 bases). This receptor was obtained from a human donor in a cohort sampled during active COVID-19. The CDR3 region is CAISPARGLHTDTQYF. Written as DNA, the CDR3 is TGTGCCATCAGTCCCGCCAGGGGCCTCCACACAGATACGCAGTATTTT.